The source of this T cell receptor (beta chain) is a study of blood T cell repertoires in COVID-19. Study-level information: There were acute and convalescent COVID-19 samples, and they came from the United States, Italy and Spain. Nucleic acid was either cDNA or gDNA, and it came from T cells, B-cell-depleted T cells, or PBMCs.

Grouping used clinical history reported by participants in a survey and questionnaire. V lost 6 bases and J lost 0, with 9 bases in between. Germline-derived CDR1 and CDR2 are MNHEY and SMNVEV (reference sequence). The CDR3 is 14 amino acids. Per the authors' pipeline: The assay estimated nucleated cells by amplifying reference gene primers. The method was immunoSEQ multiplex PCR; TCRdb's version includes in-frame clones alone and lacks a portion of them. The D gene and trimming were derived from the DNA, and the V and J assignments and clone size from that table. The sample carries some 200,000 clones, 87% recorded once.

The chain has TRBV27 and TRBJ1-3; no firm D call. Material for sequencing was PBMCs or T cells enriched from blood (not recorded which). This receptor was identified in a woman younger than 45 who had recovered from COVID-19. The CDR3 DNA follows: TGTGCCAGCAGCCTAGTAGGCTCTGGAAACACCATATATTTT. This codes for CASSLVGSGNTIYF.